These 3 T cell receptor beta chains were all obtained from the same sample, sequenced in a study of tissue T cells after allogeneic stem cell transplantation. TCRdb keeps only in-frame clones here, not all; method: immunoSEQ multiplex PCR. The sample has about 50,000 clones; roughly 75% are singletons. The specimen sequenced was sorted cells pooled from one or two spleens. The receptor set was obtained from a pool of C57BL/6 mice in good health.

In the case of this clone: The gene symbols are mouse symbols. The read finishes 1 residue shy of the CDR3 end, and the germline J gene is used to complete it. The rearrangement joins TRBV17 to TRBJ2-7; 9 bases are shared with TRBD2. CDR3 size: 15 residues. After removal of 3 bases from V and 0 bases from J, the junction contained 3 bases not matched to a gene. CDR1 and CDR2 (germline): MNHDT, YYDKIL. The part of the CDR3 DNA that was read is TGTGCTAGCAGTAGCCTGGGGGGGAGCTCCTATGAACAGTAC. Protein product: CASSSLGGSSYEQY. From start to end, the CDR3 is CASSSLGGSSYEQYF.

This clone occurred once. Gene and germline names: mouse. With the read ending 1 residue before the CDR3 end, the germline J gene is used to fill in that end. The rearrangement uses TRBV31 and TRBJ1-4; D perhaps matches TRBD1 (6 bases). Trimming shortened V by 0 bases and J by 6 bases, and 14 bases separated the two germline ends. Per germline, CDR1 GKSSPN and CDR2 SITVG. The CDR3 contains 15 residues. CDR3: CAWSLTGQADERLFF. The DNA read from the CDR3 is TGTGCCTGGAGTCTAACGGGACAAGCGGACGAAAGATTATTT.

Turning to this clone: The gene names given are mouse names. Coverage ceases 1 residue before the CDR3 finishes, and the germline J gene fills in the end. This chain uses TRBV14 with TRBJ1-1; D call uncertain. There are 12 residues in the CDR3. The V gene lost 0 bases and the J gene lost 3 bases, with 3 bases spanning the gap. Germline V gene sequence: CDR1 SGHDT, CDR2 FRDEAV. The CDR3 DNA, read in part, is TGTGCCAGCAGTTTCTCGGACACAGAAGTCTTC. It yields the protein CASSFSDTEVF. The full CDR3 protein is CASSFSDTEVFF. Full variable domain (rest looked up from reference TRBV14 and TRBJ1-1): EAGVTQSPRYAVLQEGQAVSFWCDPISGHDTLYWYQQPRDQGPQLLVYFRDEAVIDNSQLPSDRFSAVRPKGTNSTLKIQSAKQGDTATYLCASSFSDTEVFFGKGTRLTVV.